This passage covers 23 T cell receptor beta chains from one sample sequenced in a study of T cell responses to AZD1222 COVID-19 vaccine. The assay was immunoSEQ multiplex PCR, and TCRdb's table has in-frame clones only and misses some. The data hold 100,000 to 150,000 clones, with roughly 90% observed a single time. The input for sequencing was peripheral blood, taken on day 0 of AZD1222 vaccination. Receptors originate from an adult in good health.

The rearrangement links TRBV6-5 to TRBJ1-1, with D possibly matching TRBD1 (6 bases). Germline loops: CDR1 MNHEY, CDR2 SVGAGI. The CDR3 runs 14 residues. V gave up 6 bases and J gave up 0 bases, with 11 bases separating them. CDR3 protein: CASRKGGLNTEAFF. In DNA, the CDR3 is TGTGCCAGCAGGAAAGGGGGGTTGAACACTGAAGCTTTCTTT.

The CDR3, as DNA: TGTGCCAGTAGTAAAGACAGGGAAGCTTTCTTT. As protein: CASSKDREAFF. The chain employs TRBV19 and TRBJ1-1; weak D call: TRBD1 (6 bases). CDR1 and CDR2 from the germline V gene are LNHDA and SQIVND (reference sequence). This CDR3 spans 11 amino acids. The V gene lost 4 bases and the J gene lost 8 bases, with 8 bases spanning the gap.

The V and J genes are TRBV4-2 and TRBJ2-3; tentative D call: TRBD2 (6 bases). Germline CDR1 reads LGHNA; CDR2 reads YNFKEQ. Trimming shortened V by 1 base and J by 0 bases, and 11 bases separated the two germline ends. The CDR3 is 16 amino acids. CDR3: CASSQAEGTSTDTQYF. The CDR3 DNA is TGTGCCAGCAGCCAAGCCGAGGGGACTAGCACAGATACGCAGTATTTT.

J is TRBJ2-2 and V is TRBV30; 7 bases match TRBD2. Trimming cost V 0 bases and J 4 bases; bases outside gene matches: 5. The CDR3 is 15 amino acids. CDR1 and CDR2 (germline): GTSNPN, SVGIG (reference sequence). The chain's CDR3 is CAWSVSVAGTGELFF. CDR3 DNA: TGTGCCTGGAGTGTATCGGTAGCGGGCACCGGGGAGCTGTTTTTT.

The gene calls are TRBV18 and TRBJ2-7, with TRBD2 as a possible D gene (6 bases). CDR1 is KGHSH and CDR2 is LQKENI in the germline V gene. There are 15 residues in the CDR3. V shed 6 bases and J shed 0 bases, with 15 bases lying between them. CDR3 coding DNA: TGTGCCAGCTCCCAAGGGACTCACCGCTCCTACGAGCAGTACTTC. It translates to CASSQGTHRSYEQYF. The full variable domain, rest sourced from reference TRBV18 and TRBJ2-7, is NAGVMQNPRHLVRRRGQEARLRCSPMKGHSHVYWYRQLPEEGLKFMVYLQKENIIDESGMPKERFSAEFPKEGPSILRIQQVVRGDSAAYFCASSQGTHRSYEQYFGPGTRLTVT.

The J gene is TRBJ2-3, the V gene TRBV6-5, with D possibly being TRBD2 (5 bases). Trimming removed 5 bases at V and 2 bases at J, with 14 bases between. This CDR3 comprises 15 residues. Germline V lookup: CDR1 MNHEY, CDR2 SVGAGI. The CDR3 nucleotides read TGTGCCAGCAGTACCCTAGCAAGACTCACAGATACGCAGTATTTT. It codes for CASSTLARLTDTQYF.

V is TRBV5-8 and J is TRBJ2-5; D might be TRBD2 (7 bases). This CDR3 is built from 13 residues. CDR1 and CDR2 from the germline V gene are SGHTS and YDEGEE. V was pared by 3 bases and J by 5 bases, with 11 bases between. CDR3 DNA: TGTGCCAGCAGCTCACAGGGAGGGGAGACCCAGTACTTC. It encodes CASSSQGGETQYF.

The chain combines TRBV18 with TRBJ2-5, with 7 bases aligning to TRBD2. The CDR3 has 16 residues. Germline CDR1 KGHSH, CDR2 LQKENI. The trim removed 2 bases at V and 4 bases at J, leaving 10 bases unmatched. Here the CDR3 reads CASSPSLAGAGETQYF. CDR3 coding DNA: TGTGCCAGCTCACCATCCCTTGCGGGAGCGGGAGAGACCCAGTACTTC.

The chain is built from TRBV5-3 and TRBJ1-2; D is undetermined. TRBV5-3 is known as an ORF, though its function is uncertain. The CDR3 runs to 11 residues. V was cut by 3 bases and J by 7 bases, with 7 bases left in between. The CDR3: CARSSPLGYTF. CDR3 nucleotides: TGTGCCAGAAGCTCGCCCCTTGGCTACACCTTC.

The chain couples TRBV12-3 or TRBV12-4 to TRBJ1-5, with unresolved D. Deletions cut 5 bases from V and 9 bases from J, with 8 bases between. CDR3 length: 11 amino acids. The CDR3 DNA is TGTGCCAGCAGTCTGGCCGGGCCCCAGCATTTT. Its protein is CASSLAGPQHF.

The chain joins TRBV6-6 to TRBJ1-1, with D tentatively TRBD1 (5 bases). The CDR3 has 14 amino acids. The V gene's germline CDR1 is MNHNY and CDR2 SVGAGI (reference sequence). V shed 7 bases and J shed 3 bases, with 15 bases lying between them. CDR3 sequence: CASTFQGGYTEAFF. The CDR3 nucleotides are TGTGCCAGCACTTTTCAGGGAGGGTACACTGAAGCTTTCTTT.

The V call is TRBV7-8, the J call TRBJ1-1; 9 bases are shared with TRBD1. Germline V gene lookup returns CDR1 SGHVS and CDR2 FQNEAQ. Trimming at V came to 3 bases and at J to 1 base, leaving 3 bases not matched to a gene. This CDR3 spans 15 amino acids. In DNA, the CDR3 is TGTGCCAGCAGCTTGGCGGGACAGGGGAACACTGAAGCTTTCTTT. Its protein is CASSLAGQGNTEAFF.

The J gene is TRBJ1-2, the V gene TRBV20-1; D is uncertain. The germline gives CDR1 DFQATT, CDR2 SNEGSKA (reference sequence). This CDR3 is 11 amino acids long. V was trimmed by 2 bases and J by 7 bases, leaving 8 bases between them. In DNA, the CDR3 is TGCAGTGCTAGACAGCAGGCTGGCTACACCTTC. Protein product: CSARQQAGYTF.

The rearrangement joins TRBV10-3 to TRBJ1-1; TRBD1 might be the D (5 bases). Germline V gene lookup returns CDR1 ENHRY and CDR2 SYGVKD. This CDR3 spans 14 amino acids. V lost 2 bases to trimming and J lost 1 base, with 8 bases between them. The CDR3 loop reads CAISEGGTNTEAFF. CDR3 DNA sequence: TGTGCCATCAGTGAGGGAGGGACGAACACTGAAGCTTTCTTT.

V usage is TRBV11-2 and J usage is TRBJ2-1; D not resolved. In germline, CDR1 is SGHAT, CDR2 FQNNGV. Between the trimmed V and J ends, which lost 5 bases and 8 bases, there was a span of 19 bases. The CDR3 extends over 15 amino acids. For the CDR3, the DNA is TGTGCCAGCAGCCGTGTACCGACCGTGAGAGATGAGCAGTTCTTC. It yields the protein CASSRVPTVRDEQFF.

This clone was seen only once. The J gene is TRBJ1-5, the V gene TRBV6-2 or TRBV6-3; maybe TRBD1 (6 bases). Germline-derived CDR1 and CDR2 are MNHEY and SVGEGT. V lost 4 bases and J 0 bases, leaving 19 bases between the germline ends. This CDR3 spans 18 amino acids. The CDR3 bases are TGTGCCAGCAGTTTCAATTCCGCCAGGGGATATAGCAATCAGCCCCAGCATTTT. Its protein product is CASSFNSARGYSNQPQHF.

The chain uses TRBV28 and TRBJ1-6; 8 bases fit TRBD1. The V gene end was trimmed by 9 bases and the J gene end by 8 bases; junction bases not matched to a gene: 6. The CDR3 has 13 amino acids. Germline V gene sequence: CDR1 MDHEN, CDR2 SYDVKM. The CDR3 loop reads CASTGGGYSPLHF. DNA of the CDR3: TGTGCCAGTACAGGGGGTGGATATTCACCCCTCCACTTT.

The V call is TRBV7-2, the J call TRBJ2-7, with D maybe TRBD1 (6 bases). CDR3 length: 15 residues. V shed 0 bases and J shed 4 bases, with 13 bases lying between them. Germline CDR1 and CDR2: SGHTA and FQGNSA. CDR3 amino acids: CASSLAPGVEYEQYF. The CDR3 nucleotides are TGTGCCAGCAGCTTAGCGCCAGGGGTGGAGTACGAGCAGTACTTC.

The V and J genes are TRBV28 and TRBJ2-7; D may match TRBD1 or TRBD2 (6 bases each). There are 13 residues in the CDR3. From germline, CDR1 is MDHEN and CDR2 SYDVKM. Trimming removed 6 bases from V and 3 bases from J, with 12 bases in between. The CDR3 loop is CASREGVRYEQYF. As DNA, the CDR3 is TGTGCCAGCAGGGAGGGGGTCCGCTACGAGCAGTACTTC.

The chain carries TRBV7-9 and TRBJ1-1; possibly TRBD1 for D (5 bases). The germline V gene encodes CDR1 SEHNR and CDR2 FQNEAQ (reference sequence). V was shortened by 3 bases and J by 3 bases, with 14 bases between the two germline ends. This CDR3 comprises 15 residues. The CDR3, as DNA: TGTGCCAGCAGCTTCGGGTCAGGGCGGGACACTGAAGCTTTCTTT. The encoded protein is CASSFGSGRDTEAFF.

This clone has more than one count but fewer than ten. The CDR3 nucleotides read TGTGCCAGTTCTAAGGGGTTTAGCGACGAGCAGTACTTC. Protein product: CASSKGFSDEQYF. The J gene is TRBJ2-7, the V gene TRBV6-5, with D perhaps TRBD1 or TRBD2 (5 bases each). In germline, CDR1 is MNHEY, CDR2 SVGAGI. Trimming shortened V by 9 bases and J by 5 bases, and 17 bases separated the two germline ends. The CDR3 is made up of 13 amino acids.

The chain couples TRBV5-1 to TRBJ1-1; no reliable D call. Looked up from germline, CDR1 is SGHRS and CDR2 is YFSETQ. CDR3 length: 14 amino acids. The germline V and J ends were trimmed by 0 bases and 4 bases, with 10 bases remaining between them. The DNA for the CDR3 is TGCGCCAGCAGCTTGGAGGGCTACGGCACTGAAGCTTTCTTT. Translated: CASSLEGYGTEAFF. Full variable domain (outside the CDR3, taken from reference TRBV5-1 and TRBJ1-1): KAGVTQTPRYLIKTRGQQVTLSCSPISGHRSVSWYQQTPGQGLQFLFEYFSETQRNKGNFPGRFSGRQFSNSRSEMNVSTLELGDSALYLCASSLEGYGTEAFFGQGTRLTVV.

The rearrangement links TRBV11-2 to TRBJ1-3; no clear D gene. Trimming pared 4 bases from V and 2 bases from J, leaving 15 bases between. The CDR3 totals 16 residues. CDR1 and CDR2 (germline): SGHAT, FQNNGV. The CDR3 is CASSYPRGGAGNTIYF. DNA of the CDR3: TGTGCCAGCAGCTATCCACGGGGTGGGGCTGGAAACACCATATATTTT. The full variable domain, in which reference TRBV11-2 and TRBJ1-3 provide the parts outside the CDR3, is EAGVAQSPRYKIIEKRQSVAFWCNPISGHATLYWYQQILGQGPKLLIQFQNNGVVDDSQLPKDRFSAERLKGVDSTLKIQPAKLEDSAVYLCASSYPRGGAGNTIYFGEGSWLTVV.